In its sample, the clone carrying this T cell receptor (beta chain) was seen a few times. Its target is unknown. The sample belongs to a study of T-cell memory formation after mild COVID-19. Study-wide findings and caveats: Among contracting clones, CD4+ were mainly CM/EM and CD8+ enriched in EMRA.

After 5'RACE with constant-segment primers, TCR alpha and TCR beta cDNA libraries carrying sample barcodes and UMIs were obtained. Each CDR3 protein is one row after TCRdb ran MiXCR on the 5' RACE reads. The sample has 300,000 to 400,000 distinct CDR3 sequences, roughly 13% seen once. V was shortened by 4 bases and J by 7 bases, with 10 bases between the two germline ends. The CDR3 has 11 amino acids. Germline CDR1 is SQVTM and CDR2 is ANQGSEA. This sequence was found in a man aged 18 to 29 who had mild COVID-19 (a few samples of this study predate the infection). Cell type and time point are not known. The chain combines TRBV29-1 with TRBJ1-1; tentative D call: TRBD1 (5 bases). The sample was PBMCs or a T cell subset sorted from them (not recorded which). The CDR3 loop reads CSVVQGLEAFF. In DNA, the CDR3 is TGCAGCGTTGTGCAGGGACTTGAAGCTTTCTTT.